The rows below give T cell receptor beta chains drawn from one sample of a study of OX40 agonist ivuxolimab in advanced cancers. Profiling relied on immunoSEQ multiplex PCR, and the TCRdb table lists in-frame clones only, not all of them. The repertoire includes tens of thousands of clones, approximately 90% of them detected once, and approximately 0.61% sits in the top ten. Sequencing was performed on CD4+ or CD8+ T cells sorted from blood, taken in a trial of the OX40 agonist ivuxolimab. These receptors were collected from an adult with an advanced solid tumor such as melanoma, head and neck, liver or kidney cancer. Each CDR3 is given with its conserved first and last residue. D genes are given only for firm matches. Clone size is given for some rows only: seen once, a few or many times, or a class if the clone is expanded.

d_gene	j_gene	abundance	v_gene	CDR3aa	CDR3nt
.	TRBJ2-5	.	TRBV15	CATSRFEETQYF	TGTGCCACCAGCAGGTTCGAAGAGACCCAGTACTTC
TRBD1	TRBJ2-7	.	TRBV9	CASSGWDSLLYF	TGTGCCAGCAGCGGATGGGACAGCCTCCTTTACTTC
.	TRBJ1-4	.	TRBV12-2	CASRLWGPGTTNEKLFF	.
.	TRBJ2-3	.	TRBV19	CASSIAGPPDTQYF	TGTGCCAGTAGTATAGCGGGACCCCCAGATACGCAGTATTTT
.	TRBJ2-7	.	TRBV4-1	CASSQTRLAYEQYF	TGCGCCAGCAGCCAAACGCGGCTGGCCTACGAGCAGTACTTC
.	TRBJ2-1	few	TRBV5-1	CASSLDGGGATNEQFF	TGCGCCAGCAGCTTGGATGGGGGAGGCGCAACGAATGAGCAGTTCTTC
.	TRBJ1-5	.	TRBV19	CASSIEGAAQPQHF	TGTGCCAGTAGTATAGAAGGGGCGGCTCAGCCCCAGCATTTT
TRBD2	TRBJ2-1	.	TRBV5-1	CASSRGLAGPGAYNEQFF	TGCGCCAGCAGCCGGGGACTAGCGGGGCCGGGGGCCTACAATGAGCAGTTCTTC
.	TRBJ1-1	.	TRBV5-5	CASSLATAPNTEAFF	TGTGCCAGCAGCTTGGCGACGGCCCCGAACACTGAAGCTTTCTTT
TRBD2	TRBJ2-1	.	TRBV7-8	CASSFSGNNEQFF	TGTGCCAGCAGCTTTAGCGGGAACAATGAGCAGTTCTTC
.	TRBJ1-2	few	TRBV6-5	CASSLNMGYNYGYTF	TGTGCCAGCAGCCTCAATATGGGATATAACTATGGCTACACCTTC
TRBD2	TRBJ2-3	.	TRBV5-1	CASSPMGLAGTLTDTQYF	TGCGCCAGCAGCCCGATGGGACTAGCGGGAACCCTCACAGATACGCAGTATTTT
.	TRBJ2-7	.	TRBV28	CAISRWTSYEQYF	TGTGCCATTTCGAGGTGGACCTCCTACGAGCAGTACTTC
.	TRBJ2-7	few	TRBV7-9	CASTSGSNHYEQYF	TGTGCCAGCACCTCCGGGAGTAACCACTACGAGCAGTACTTC
.	TRBJ1-5	.	TRBV6-1	CASSRTGYSNQPQHF	TGTGCCAGCAGTAGAACAGGGTATAGCAATCAGCCCCAGCATTTT
TRBD1	TRBJ2-5	.	TRBV28	CASNRDRGETQYF	TGTGCCAGCAACCGGGACAGGGGAGAGACCCAGTACTTC
TRBD1	TRBJ2-1	.	TRBV5-4	CASSPGQAKHNEQFF	TGTGCCAGCAGCCCGGGACAGGCCAAACACAATGAGCAGTTCTTC
.	TRBJ2-7	.	TRBV6-1	CATNREPFGEQYF	TGTGCCACCAACAGGGAACCCTTTGGCGAGCAGTACTTC
.	TRBJ1-5	.	TRBV11-2	CASSLAGRYSNQPQHF	TGTGCCAGCAGCTTAGCGGGAAGGTATAGCAATCAGCCCCAGCATTTT
.	TRBJ1-5	.	TRBV29-1	CSAGRQGHSNQPQHF	TGCAGCGCCGGTCGGCAGGGCCATAGCAATCAGCCCCAGCATTTT
TRBD2	TRBJ2-7	.	TRBV5-4	CASRRLAGDFYEQYF	TGTGCCAGCAGGCGACTAGCGGGAGACTTCTACGAGCAGTACTTC
TRBD1	TRBJ2-7	.	TRBV11-3	CASSRPQGQGAYEQYF	TGTGCCAGCAGCCGCCCCCAAGGACAGGGGGCATACGAGCAGTACTTC
.	TRBJ2-3	.	TRBV27	CASSHQPPPADTQYF	TGTGCCAGCAGTCATCAGCCGCCTCCAGCAGATACGCAGTATTTT
.	TRBJ2-7	few	TRBV19	CASSIRHSADYYEQYF	TGTGCCAGTAGTATTCGGCATAGCGCCGACTACTACGAGCAGTACTTC
TRBD2	TRBJ2-1	.	TRBV7-9	CASSQTSGSYNEQFF	TGTGCCAGCAGCCAAACTAGCGGGAGTTATAATGAGCAGTTCTTC
.	TRBJ2-1	few	TRBV4-1	CASSRSVLSSYNEQFF	TGCGCCAGCAGCCGTAGCGTCCTGAGCTCCTACAATGAGCAGTTCTTC
.	TRBJ2-1	.	TRBV12-2	CASRLCDRARPHTDEQFF	TGTGCAAGTCGCTTATGCGACAGGGCAAGACCACACACGGATGAGCAGTTCTTC
.	TRBJ2-5	.	TRBV7-2	CASSSISSRETQYF	TGTGCCAGCAGCTCAATTAGCAGCCGGGAGACCCAGTACTTC
.	TRBJ2-3	.	TRBV2	CASREGPRDTQYF	TGTGCCAGCAGAGAGGGGCCGCGAGATACGCAGTATTTT
.	TRBJ2-2	.	TRBV7-3	CASRGANTGELFF	TGTGCCAGCAGGGGGGCGAACACCGGGGAGCTGTTTTTT
TRBD2	TRBJ2-1	.	TRBV2	CASSATSGSVVEQFF	TGTGCCAGCAGTGCGACTAGCGGGAGCGTAGTTGAGCAGTTCTTC
TRBD2	TRBJ2-3	.	TRBV5-4	CASSSGLAGVTDTQYF	TGTGCCAGCAGCTCGGGACTAGCGGGAGTAACAGATACGCAGTATTTT